This T cell receptor (beta chain) was sequenced in a study of blood T cell repertoires in COVID-19. In the source study's methods: The authors estimated nucleated cell counts from reference gene primer amplification. Using immunoSEQ multiplex PCR, the repertoire was profiled, and TCRdb retains in-frame clones only, with some absent. The DNA gave D and trimming, while V, J and clone size come from that table. Of around 300,000 clones listed, 88% are singletons. CDR1 KGHDR and CDR2 SFDVKD come from the germline V gene. The CDR3 runs 15 residues. V gave up 7 bases and J gave up 5 bases, with 16 bases separating them.

The source is a woman between 45 and 60 years old with active or convalescent COVID-19. The chain carries TRBV24-1 and TRBJ2-2; D is possibly TRBD1 (6 bases). The sample consisted of peripheral blood. DNA of the CDR3: TGTGCCACCAGAGAGACAGGCGCGGCGACCGGGGAGCTGTTTTTT. Amino acids: CATRETGAATGELFF.